These 16 T cell receptor beta chains originate from one sample sequenced in a study of PD-1 blockade in mismatch repair-deficient tumors. Clones were read by immunoSEQ multiplex PCR, and TCRdb kept only the in-frame ones, dropping some. This sample has roughly 120,000 clones, with roughly 80% found just once. This specimen consisted of peripheral blood, obtained just over 59 weeks after starting pembrolizumab. The receptors here all came from an adult with mismatch repair-deficient cancer.

The chain has TRBV7-8 and TRBJ2-2; 11 bases are shared with TRBD2. There are 16 residues in the CDR3. The V segment lost 0 bases and the J segment 5 bases; nucleotides outside the gene matches: 2. Germline CDR1 and CDR2: SGHVS and FQNEAQ. The CDR3 DNA sequence: TGTGCCAGCAGCTTAGCTAGCGGGAGGGATACCGGGGAGCTGTTTTTT. Translated: CASSLASGRDTGELFF. Supplemented by reference TRBV7-8 and TRBJ2-2, the full variable domain reads GAGVSQSPRYKVAKRGQDVALRCDPISGHVSLFWYQQALGQGPEFLTYFQNEAQLDKSGLPSDRFFAERPEGSVSTLKIQRTQQEDSAVYLCASSLASGRDTGELFFGEGSRLTVL.

The V and J genes are TRBV14 and TRBJ2-5, with D possibly TRBD1 on 6 matching bases. CDR1 and CDR2 from the germline V gene are SGHDN and FVKESK. CDR3 length equals 13 residues. V lost 4 bases and J lost 3, with 9 bases in between. CDR3 nucleotide sequence: TGTGCCAGCAGCCGGGGGCCCAAAGAGACCCAGTACTTC. Protein product: CASSRGPKETQYF.

The chain uses TRBV7-8 and TRBJ2-7; either TRBD1 or TRBD2 may fit D (5 bases each). The CDR3 runs to 13 residues. Germline V gene data show CDR1 as SGHVS and CDR2 as FQNEAQ. Trimming removed 5 bases from V and 3 bases from J, with 11 bases in between. The CDR3 protein is CASSPGPLYEQYF. CDR3 DNA: TGTGCCAGCAGCCCGGGACCTCTCTACGAGCAGTACTTC. Supplemented by reference TRBV7-8 and TRBJ2-7, the full variable domain reads GAGVSQSPRYKVAKRGQDVALRCDPISGHVSLFWYQQALGQGPEFLTYFQNEAQLDKSGLPSDRFFAERPEGSVSTLKIQRTQQEDSAVYLCASSPGPLYEQYFGPGTRLTVT.

The CDR3 sequence: CASSLRLGREAPHEQYF. CDR3 sequence (DNA): TGTGCCAGCAGCCTTCGGTTGGGGCGGGAGGCCCCCCACGAGCAGTACTTC. The chain recombines TRBV14 with TRBJ2-7; TRBD2 matches at 8 bases. Trimming removed 4 bases from V and 5 bases from J; junction bases left unmatched: 16. This CDR3 comprises 17 residues. CDR1 is SGHDN and CDR2 is FVKESK in the germline V gene.

This clone is a singleton in its sample. This sequence joins TRBV5-1 and TRBJ2-1, with D perhaps matching TRBD2 (5 bases). CDR1 and CDR2 (germline): SGHRS, YFSETQ. The V end lost 6 bases, the J end lost 0 bases, and 7 bases lay between the germline ends. The CDR3 spans 13 residues. This chain's CDR3 is CASTDFSYNEQFF. For the CDR3, the DNA is TGCGCCAGCACGGACTTCTCCTACAATGAGCAGTTCTTC.

The genes are TRBV5-6 and TRBJ1-1; possibly TRBD1 for D (5 bases). CDR3 size: 14 residues. V lost 4 bases and J 0 bases, leaving 10 bases between the germline ends. Germline lookup yields CDR1 SGHDT and CDR2 YYEEEE. CDR3 coding DNA: TGTGCCAGCAGCCTCGGGGGGGTGAACACTGAAGCTTTCTTT. Translating gives CASSLGGVNTEAFF.

This clone has at least ten counts. The chain links TRBV19 to TRBJ1-5; D is unclear. Per germline, CDR1 LNHDA and CDR2 SQIVND (reference sequence). The V end was cut by 4 bases, the J end by 7 bases, with 8 bases between. The CDR3 totals 12 residues. CDR3 bases: TGTGCCAGTAGTACTGATGAGCAGCCCCAGCATTTT. Protein: CASSTDEQPQHF.

The chain joins TRBV10-3 to TRBJ2-7; a possible D gene is TRBD1 (5 bases). The V end lost 6 bases, the J end lost 6 bases, and 15 bases lay between the germline ends. The CDR3 sequence is 13 residues long. CDR1 is ENHRY and CDR2 is SYGVKD in the germline V gene. CDR3 coding DNA: TGTGCCATCAGCCGTGATAGGGGCGTCGAGCAGTACTTC. Translated, it gives CAISRDRGVEQYF.

The genes are TRBV7-2 and TRBJ2-7, with 7 bases lining up with TRBD2. Germline values: CDR1 SGHTA, CDR2 FQGNSA. The CDR3 covers 15 residues. With 7 bases clipped from V and 2 bases from J, the junction kept 11 bases outside the gene matches. The DNA for the CDR3 is TGTGCCAGCAACGGGTGGGCTAGCGGAACCTACGAGCAGTACTTC. It translates to CASNGWASGTYEQYF. Full variable domain (rest looked up from reference TRBV7-2 and TRBJ2-7): GAGVSQSPSNKVTEKGKDVELRCDPISGHTALYWYRQSLGQGLEFLIYFQGNSAPDKSGLPSDRFSAERTGGSVSTLTIQRTQQEDSAVYLCASNGWASGTYEQYFGPGTRLTVT.

V is TRBV7-9 and J is TRBJ2-7; 11 bases agree with TRBD1. Germline V gives CDR1 SEHNR, CDR2 FQNEAQ (reference sequence). The CDR3 has 14 residues. The V gene end was trimmed by 5 bases and the J gene end by 4 bases; junction bases not matched to a gene: 4. The CDR3 sequence: CASSPGTGGYEQYF. As DNA, the CDR3 is TGTGCCAGCAGCCCCGGGACAGGGGGTTACGAGCAGTACTTC.

This clone showed up just a few times. The rearrangement uses TRBV5-1 and TRBJ2-3, with TRBD1 matching over 10 bases. CDR1 is SGHRS, CDR2 YFSETQ, per germline. The CDR3 covers 17 residues. The ends lost 7 bases at V and 1 base at J; junction bases unmatched: 12. In DNA, the CDR3 is TGCGCCAGCCAAGACAGGGGGCAAGGAAGTGGCACAGATACGCAGTATTTT. Residues: CASQDRGQGSGTDTQYF.

At least ten counts were recorded for this clone. The gene calls are TRBV19 and TRBJ2-7, with 7 bases fitting TRBD2. The J segment lost 3 bases and the V segment lost 6 bases, leaving 5 bases of the junction unmatched. This CDR3 has 13 residues. The germline V gene encodes CDR1 LNHDA and CDR2 SQIVND (reference sequence). As DNA, the CDR3 is TGTGCCAGTAGCCCGGGACTAAACTACGAGCAGTACTTC. Its translation: CASSPGLNYEQYF.

The J gene is TRBJ2-1, the V gene TRBV5-1; 7 bases match TRBD1. The CDR3 spans 16 residues. J lost 1 base, V lost 2 bases, and 6 bases had no gene match. The germline V gene encodes CDR1 SGHRS and CDR2 YFSETQ. The CDR3 nucleotides are TGCGCCAGCAGCTTACACTCGACAGGGTCCTACAATGAGCAGTTCTTC. This sequence encodes CASSLHSTGSYNEQFF.

The genes are TRBV19 and TRBJ2-1; 10 bases align to TRBD2. There are 15 residues in the CDR3. From germline, CDR1 is LNHDA and CDR2 SQIVND (reference sequence). V lost 5 bases, J lost 6 bases, and 7 bases stayed unmatched. This chain's CDR3 is CASSELAGFVNEQFF. The CDR3 nucleotides are TGTGCCAGTAGTGAACTAGCGGGGTTTGTCAATGAGCAGTTCTTC.

The V gene is TRBV4-3, the J gene TRBJ2-3, with a possible D match to TRBD1 (5 bases). The V gene lost 0 bases and the J gene lost 5 bases, with 15 bases spanning the gap. Germline-derived CDR1 and CDR2 are LGHNA and YSLEER. CDR3 length equals 16 residues. Here the CDR3 reads CASSQDQGASRDTQYF. As DNA, the CDR3 is TGCGCCAGCAGCCAAGATCAAGGGGCATCCCGAGATACGCAGTATTTT.

This chain links TRBV5-4 with TRBJ2-3; D unresolved. Germline V gene sequence: CDR1 SGHNT, CDR2 YYREEE (reference sequence). This CDR3 is built from 13 residues. V was cut by 2 bases and J by 4 bases, with 8 bases left in between. The CDR3, as DNA: TGTGCCAGCAGCTTTGAGGCAGCAGATACGCAGTATTTT. Translation gives CASSFEAADTQYF. The full variable domain, completed using reference TRBV5-4 and TRBJ2-3, is ETGVTQSPTHLIKTRGQQVTLRCSSQSGHNTVSWYQQALGQGPQFIFQYYREEENGRGNFPPRFSGLQFPNYSSELNVNALELDDSALYLCASSFEAADTQYFGPGTRLTVL.